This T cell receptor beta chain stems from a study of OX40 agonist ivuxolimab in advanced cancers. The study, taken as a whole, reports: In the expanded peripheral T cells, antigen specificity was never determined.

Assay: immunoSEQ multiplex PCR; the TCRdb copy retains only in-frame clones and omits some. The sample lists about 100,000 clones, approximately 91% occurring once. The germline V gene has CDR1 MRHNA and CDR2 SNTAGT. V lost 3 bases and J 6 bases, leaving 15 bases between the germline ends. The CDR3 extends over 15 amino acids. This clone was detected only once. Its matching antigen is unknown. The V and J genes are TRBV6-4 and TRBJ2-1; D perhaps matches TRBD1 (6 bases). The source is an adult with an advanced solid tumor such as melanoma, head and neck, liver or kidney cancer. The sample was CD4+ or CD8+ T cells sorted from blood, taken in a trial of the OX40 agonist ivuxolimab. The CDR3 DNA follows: TGTGCCAGCAGTGAATTGGCAGGGGTACCCAATGAGCAGTTCTTC. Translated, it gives CASSELAGVPNEQFF.